Presented here are 6 T cell receptor beta chains from one specimen sequenced in a study of T cells in narcolepsy. The protocol was immunoSEQ multiplex PCR, while the TCRdb copy is restricted to in-frame clones and leaves out a portion. This sample has 25,000 to 35,000 clones, with 79% found just once. Sequences were obtained from memory (CD45RA-) CD4+ T cells from blood. These receptors came from a human donor in good health.

The genes are TRBV7-8 and TRBJ2-1; D perhaps matches TRBD2 (6 bases). This CDR3 is 16 amino acids long. Trimming stripped 6 bases from V and 0 bases from J, with 15 bases between. Germline assignment: CDR1 SGHVS and CDR2 FQNEAQ. The CDR3, as DNA: TGTGCCAGCAGTAATCAGGGACTTAGCTCCTACAATGAGCAGTTCTTC. It is translated as CASSNQGLSSYNEQFF. Using reference TRBV7-8 and TRBJ2-1 for the parts outside the CDR3, the full variable domain is GAGVSQSPRYKVAKRGQDVALRCDPISGHVSLFWYQQALGQGPEFLTYFQNEAQLDKSGLPSDRFFAERPEGSVSTLKIQRTQQEDSAVYLCASSNQGLSSYNEQFFGPGTRLTVL.

V is TRBV7-2 and J is TRBJ1-6; possible D gene TRBD1, 6 bases. V lost 6 bases to trimming and J lost 0 bases, with 12 bases between them. The CDR3 runs 16 residues. CDR1 is SGHTA and CDR2 is FQGNSA in the germline V gene. The CDR3 reads CASRRTGTSYNSPLHF. CDR3 sequence (DNA): TGTGCCAGCAGACGAACAGGGACCTCCTATAATTCACCCCTCCACTTT.

The V and J genes are TRBV9 and TRBJ1-2; 7 bases match TRBD1. Trimming at V came to 0 bases and at J to 3 bases, leaving 8 bases not matched to a gene. Germline V lookup: CDR1 SGDLS, CDR2 YYNGEE. There are 16 residues in the CDR3. CDR3 sequence: CASSVALGGNYYGYTF. The DNA of the CDR3 is TGTGCCAGCAGCGTAGCTCTAGGGGGCAATTACTATGGCTACACCTTC.

The chain carries TRBV6-5 and TRBJ2-3; possible D gene TRBD2, 6 bases. V lost 2 bases, J lost 1 base, and 7 bases lay in between. The germline V gene has CDR1 MNHEY and CDR2 SVGAGI. The CDR3 length is 14 residues. CDR3 sequence reads: CASSYGGGTDTQYF. The CDR3 nucleotides are TGTGCCAGCAGTTACGGCGGGGGCACAGATACGCAGTATTTT.

V usage is TRBV6-1 and J usage is TRBJ2-3; 8 bases line up with TRBD2. CDR3 length equals 14 residues. J lost 1 base, V lost 8 bases, and 5 bases had no gene match. Germline V lookup: CDR1 MNHNS, CDR2 SASEGT. The CDR3 spells CASRKLAGTDTQYF. In DNA, the CDR3 is TGTGCCAGCCGAAAACTAGCGGGCACAGATACGCAGTATTTT.

The J gene is TRBJ2-5, the V gene TRBV7-9, with 8 bases identical to TRBD1. The CDR3 is made up of 15 amino acids. V trimming: 2 bases; J trimming: 5 bases; junction bases outside the gene matches: 7. Looked up from germline, CDR1 is SEHNR and CDR2 is FQNEAQ (reference sequence). The CDR3 region has the DNA TGTGCCAGCAGCTTATTGGTGACAGGGGCGGAGACCCAGTACTTC. Its translation is CASSLLVTGAETQYF.